Presented here are 23 T cell receptor beta chains from one specimen sequenced in a study of OX40 agonist ivuxolimab in advanced cancers. Clones were sequenced by immunoSEQ multiplex PCR, and TCRdb holds only the in-frame ones, with some missing. The profile shows 25,000 to 40,000 clones, about four fifths of them singletons. Here the sequenced sample was CD4+ or CD8+ T cells sorted from blood, taken in a trial of the OX40 agonist ivuxolimab. These receptors were collected from an adult with an advanced solid tumor such as melanoma, head and neck, liver or kidney cancer.

This chain joins TRBV9 and TRBJ2-2; TRBD1 agrees at 9 bases. J was trimmed by 3 bases and V by 0 bases; bases with no gene match: 3. Germline-derived CDR1 and CDR2 are SGDLS and YYNGEE. There are 16 residues in the CDR3. CDR3 bases: TGTGCCAGCAGCGTAGCGGGACAGGGATACACCGGGGAGCTGTTTTTT. Translation: CASSVAGQGYTGELFF.

The CDR3 spells CASSSTADKYGYTF. The CDR3 DNA reads as TGTGCCAGCAGCTCCACCGCGGACAAGTATGGCTACACCTTC. V gene TRBV7-9 combines with J gene TRBJ1-2; D is perhaps TRBD1 (5 bases). The V gene's germline CDR1 is SEHNR and CDR2 FQNEAQ (reference sequence). The germline V and J ends were trimmed by 4 bases and 5 bases, with 14 bases remaining between them. This CDR3 comprises 14 residues.

V is TRBV28 and J is TRBJ2-5; 7 nucleotides match TRBD1. The CDR3 loop spans 14 amino acids. Germline trimming cut 5 bases from V and 2 bases from J; bases unmatched to any gene: 5. CDR1 MDHEN and CDR2 SYDVKM come from the germline V gene. In DNA, the CDR3 is TGTGCCAGCAGTAATGGACAGGCACAAGAGACCCAGTACTTC. The encoded protein is CASSNGQAQETQYF.

This sequence joins TRBV14 and TRBJ2-6; no clear D. V was trimmed by 4 bases and J by 4 bases, leaving 8 bases between them. CDR1 and CDR2 (germline): SGHDN, FVKESK. The CDR3 runs 14 residues. For the CDR3, the DNA is TGTGCCAGCAGCCTGGTAAGGGGGGCCAACGTCCTGACTTTC. This codes for CASSLVRGANVLTF.

The CDR3 loop is CASSSLQGVLFF. CDR3 coding DNA: TGTGCCAGCAGCTCGCTACAGGGGGTGCTGTTTTTT. The J gene is TRBJ1-4, the V gene TRBV5-5; TRBD1 agrees at 8 bases. Trimming cost V 3 bases and J 14 bases; bases outside gene matches: 6. Per the germline V gene, CDR1 is SGHKS and CDR2 is YYEKEE (reference sequence). The CDR3 length is 12 residues. Complete variable domain (other parts from reference TRBV5-5 and TRBJ1-4): DAGVTQSPTHLIKTRGQQVTLRCSPISGHKSVSWYQQVLGQGPQFIFQYYEKEERGRGNFPDRFSARQFPNYSSELNVNALLLGDSALYLCASSSLQGVLFFGSGTQLSVL.

V and J are TRBV5-1 and TRBJ2-1; TRBD1 matches 7 bases. Trimming at V came to 4 bases and at J to 8 bases, leaving 9 bases not matched to a gene. The CDR3 totals 14 residues. CDR1 is SGHRS and CDR2 is YFSETQ in the germline V gene. The CDR3: CASSTGQSVDEQFF. The CDR3 nucleotides are TGCGCCAGCAGCACGGGACAGTCAGTCGATGAGCAGTTCTTC.

This clone was counted a few times. The chain recombines TRBV27 with TRBJ1-6; D unresolved. From germline, CDR1 is MNHEY and CDR2 SMNVEV (reference sequence). V lost 0 bases and J lost 8, with 5 bases in between. The CDR3 is made up of 13 amino acids. CDR3 coding DNA: TGTGCCAGCAGTTTATCGATATATTCACCCCTCCACTTT. This encodes CASSLSIYSPLHF.

This clone was detected only a few times. J is TRBJ1-5 and V is TRBV28; tentatively, D is TRBD1 (6 bases). The V gene's germline CDR1 is MDHEN and CDR2 SYDVKM. The CDR3 has 13 amino acids. The V end was cut by 7 bases, the J end by 6 bases, with 13 bases between. The CDR3 sequence: CASMGTRGQPQHF. CDR3 sequence (DNA): TGTGCCAGCATGGGGACAAGGGGTCAGCCCCAGCATTTT.

The gene calls are TRBV5-1 and TRBJ2-5, with TRBD1 as a possible D gene (6 bases). V shed 4 bases and J shed 0 bases, with 16 bases lying between them. The CDR3 is made up of 16 amino acids. Germline V gives CDR1 SGHRS, CDR2 YFSETQ. The CDR3 nucleotides are TGCGCCAGCAGCCCCGCCCTTGACAGGTACCAAGAGACCCAGTACTTC. This translates into CASSPALDRYQETQYF.

The V and J genes are TRBV28 and TRBJ1-2, with 10 bases aligning to TRBD1. The germline V gene encodes CDR1 MDHEN and CDR2 SYDVKM. The ends lost 7 bases at V and 8 bases at J; junction bases unmatched: 4. This CDR3 comprises 12 residues. CDR3 nucleotide sequence: TGTGCCAGCACCAGGACAGGGGGAGGCTACACCTTC. It codes for CASTRTGGGYTF.

This clone was detected only a few times. The chain carries TRBV2 and TRBJ2-7, with D perhaps matching TRBD1 or TRBD2 (6 bases each). V was cut by 2 bases and J by 2 bases, with 16 bases left in between. The germline gives CDR1 SNHLY, CDR2 FYNNEI. The CDR3 extends over 16 amino acids. DNA for the CDR3: TGTGCCAGCAGTGAAATTGGGGGGCAGGATCCCTACGAGCAGTACTTC. As protein: CASSEIGGQDPYEQYF.

This clone has a single count. The rearrangement links TRBV6-5 to TRBJ1-4; perhaps TRBD1 as D (5 bases). The CDR3 consists of 15 residues. Trimming took 6 bases from V and 4 from J, leaving 15 bases between them. Germline V gives CDR1 MNHEY, CDR2 SVGAGI. The CDR3 nucleotides read TGTGCCAGCAGGGCCGAGGGGACGGTTAATGAAAAACTGTTTTTT. Residues: CASRAEGTVNEKLFF.

The gene calls are TRBV11-2 and TRBJ1-1; no firm D call. This CDR3 comprises 12 residues. From germline, CDR1 is SGHAT and CDR2 FQNNGV. Between the trimmed V and J ends, which lost 6 bases and 1 base, there was a span of 6 bases. DNA of the CDR3: TGTGCCAGCAGTAAAAGGAACACTGAAGCTTTCTTT. This translates into CASSKRNTEAFF.

This clone was observed a single time. V and J are TRBV7-8 and TRBJ2-5, with D maybe TRBD2 (6 bases). CDR1 and CDR2 from the germline V gene are SGHVS and FQNEAQ. Trimming removed 1 base at V and 5 bases at J, with 11 bases between. CDR3 length equals 14 residues. Here the CDR3 reads CASSLGGELETQYF. In DNA, the CDR3 is TGTGCCAGCAGCTTAGGGGGGGAACTGGAGACCCAGTACTTC.

This chain joins TRBV27 and TRBJ2-5, with D perhaps being TRBD1 or TRBD2 (5 bases each). The end of the DNA fits TRBJ2-7 better, so the J call may be wrong. The CDR3 is made up of 14 amino acids. Germline assignment: CDR1 MNHEY and CDR2 SMNVEV (reference sequence). CDR3 region: CASSLSGGPLEQYF. The CDR3 nucleotides are TGTGCCAGCAGTTTGAGTGGGGGACCCCTCGAGCAGTACTTC.

The chain has TRBV5-4 and TRBJ2-1; either TRBD1 or TRBD2 may supply D (5 bases each). V lost 1 base to trimming and J lost 0 bases, with 11 bases between them. CDR1 SGHNT and CDR2 YYREEE come from the germline V gene (reference sequence). This CDR3 comprises 16 residues. The CDR3 nucleotides are TGTGCCAGCAGCTTGTCCCGGGACGTCTCCTACAATGAGCAGTTCTTC. This sequence encodes CASSLSRDVSYNEQFF.

This chain uses TRBV30 with TRBJ2-3, with TRBD1 matching over 10 bases. Germline loops: CDR1 GTSNPN, CDR2 SVGIG (reference sequence). The CDR3 has 14 amino acids. After removal of 5 bases from V and 4 bases from J, the junction contained 6 bases not matched to a gene. CDR3 sequence: CAWGRQGAADTQYF. CDR3 DNA: TGTGCCTGGGGGCGACAGGGGGCTGCAGATACGCAGTATTTT.

The V call is TRBV5-1, the J call TRBJ2-2; no reliable D call. V was clipped by 0 bases and J by 5 bases, with 5 bases between them. CDR3 length equals 13 residues. Per the germline V gene, CDR1 is SGHRS and CDR2 is YFSETQ. CDR3 sequence: CASSLGRTGELFF. The CDR3 nucleotides read TGCGCCAGCAGCTTGGGGCGAACCGGGGAGCTGTTTTTT. Together with reference TRBV5-1 and TRBJ2-2, the CDR3 gives the full variable domain: KAGVTQTPRYLIKTRGQQVTLSCSPISGHRSVSWYQQTPGQGLQFLFEYFSETQRNKGNFPGRFSGRQFSNSRSEMNVSTLELGDSALYLCASSLGRTGELFFGEGSRLTVL.

V and J are TRBV6-1 and TRBJ1-2; 9 bases match TRBD1. Germline loops: CDR1 MNHNS, CDR2 SASEGT. V lost 6 bases, J lost 8 bases, and 10 bases stayed unmatched. This CDR3 contains 14 residues. CDR3 DNA: TGTGCCAGCAGAACTCCCGGGACAGGGAGCGGCTACACCTTC. This encodes CASRTPGTGSGYTF.

A word on this clone: Other DNA sequences from this sample encode an identical CDR3 as well. The chain has TRBV5-1 and TRBJ2-7, with 10 bases that match TRBD1. This CDR3 has 13 amino acids. Germline lookup yields CDR1 SGHRS and CDR2 YFSETQ. After removal of 4 bases from V and 6 bases from J, the junction contained 4 bases not matched to a gene. The CDR3: CASSLWTGGEQYF. CDR3 nucleotide sequence: TGCGCCAGCAGCCTTTGGACAGGGGGCGAGCAGTACTTC.

This clone was seen just once. This chain joins TRBV5-1 and TRBJ1-6; D is ambiguous. In germline, CDR1 is SGHRS, CDR2 YFSETQ. Trimming took 0 bases from V and 4 from J, leaving 5 bases between them. The length of the CDR3 is 14 residues. CDR3 bases: TGCGCCAGCAGCTTGGACAGTTATAATTCACCCCTCCACTTT. This translates into CASSLDSYNSPLHF.

Details on this clone: The junction departs from germline at one end; a sequencing error may be responsible. Within the sample, other DNA sequences also encode this same CDR3. This CDR3 is CASSLPQVNQPQHF. In DNA, the CDR3 is TGTGCCAGCAGCCTACCGCAGGTCAATCAACCCCAGCATTTT. This chain links TRBV7-9 with TRBJ1-5; D not certain. CDR3 length: 14 residues. From germline, CDR1 is SEHNR and CDR2 FQNEAQ (reference sequence).

V usage is TRBV29-1 and J usage is TRBJ1-1; D possibly corresponds to TRBD1 (5 bases). CDR3 length: 11 residues. V lost 7 bases, J lost 3 bases, and 9 bases lay in between. The germline V gene has CDR1 SQVTM and CDR2 ANQGSEA. The CDR3 protein is CSAGTYTEAFF. The CDR3 region has the DNA TGCAGCGCCGGGACGTACACTGAAGCTTTCTTT.